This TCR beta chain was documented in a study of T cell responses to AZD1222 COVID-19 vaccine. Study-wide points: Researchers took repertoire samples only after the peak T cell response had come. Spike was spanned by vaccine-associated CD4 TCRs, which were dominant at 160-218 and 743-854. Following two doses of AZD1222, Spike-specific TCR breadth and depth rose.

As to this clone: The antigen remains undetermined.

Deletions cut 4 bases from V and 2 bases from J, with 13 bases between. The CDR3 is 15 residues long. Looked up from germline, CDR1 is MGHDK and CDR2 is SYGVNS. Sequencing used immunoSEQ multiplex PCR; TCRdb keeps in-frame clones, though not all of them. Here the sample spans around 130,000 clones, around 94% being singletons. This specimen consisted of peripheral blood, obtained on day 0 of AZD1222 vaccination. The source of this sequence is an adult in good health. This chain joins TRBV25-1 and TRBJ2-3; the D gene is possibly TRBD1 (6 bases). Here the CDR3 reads CASSVYGGATDTQYF. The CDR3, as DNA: TGTGCCAGCAGTGTCTATGGGGGCGCCACAGATACGCAGTATTTT.